This T cell receptor (beta chain) appears in the sequencing data of a study of T cell changes during pregnancy in multiple sclerosis. Data came from immunoSEQ multiplex PCR; TCRdb stores just in-frame clones and leaves some out. The sample shows about 99,000 clones, 85% to 95% of them seen only once. Germline-derived CDR1 and CDR2 are KGHSH and LQKENI. V dropped 2 bases and J dropped 0 bases, with 5 bases sitting between them. The CDR3 runs 14 residues. This clonotype was sampled from a female donor with multiple sclerosis, enrolled in a pregnancy study. The gene calls are TRBV18 and TRBJ1-5; D possibly corresponds to TRBD1 (5 bases). Sequencing was performed on peripheral blood, taken after pregnancy. CDR3 residues: CASSPDSSNQPQHF. DNA for the CDR3: TGTGCCAGCTCACCAGACAGTAGCAATCAGCCCCAGCATTTT. The full variable domain, in which reference TRBV18 and TRBJ1-5 provide the parts outside the CDR3, is NAGVMQNPRHLVRRRGQEARLRCSPMKGHSHVYWYRQLPEEGLKFMVYLQKENIIDESGMPKERFSAEFPKEGPSILRIQQVVRGDSAAYFCASSPDSSNQPQHFGDGTRLSIL.